These 3 T cell receptor beta chains were all obtained from the same sample, sequenced in a study of blood T cell repertoires in COVID-19. The repertoire was sequenced with immunoSEQ multiplex PCR; TCRdb's copy has only in-frame clones and lacks some. In the table there are over 80,000 clones, 80% to 90% of which are singletons. The material sequenced was peripheral blood. Every receptor here comes from a man over 45 with acute or convalescent COVID-19.

The chain carries TRBV7-9 and TRBJ2-5; 9 positions match TRBD1. The germline V gene encodes CDR1 SEHNR and CDR2 FQNEAQ (reference sequence). The CDR3 is made up of 15 amino acids. The V gene end was trimmed by 4 bases and the J gene end by 5 bases; junction bases not matched to a gene: 8. In nucleotides, the CDR3 is TGTGCCAGCAGCTCGAACAGGGGGCGCTTTGAGACCCAGTACTTC. Encoded protein: CASSSNRGRFETQYF.

V usage is TRBV7-9 and J usage is TRBJ2-3; TRBD1 agrees at 7 bases. V was clipped by 4 bases and J by 6 bases; unmatched bases: 4. The CDR3 has 13 residues. Germline lookup yields CDR1 SEHNR and CDR2 FQNEAQ (reference sequence). CDR3 bases: TGTGCCAGCAGCTACGAGGGGGCCGATACGCAGTATTTT. It is translated as CASSYEGADTQYF.

J is TRBJ1-2 and V is TRBV7-3; D not resolved. CDR1 and CDR2 (germline): SGHTA, FQGTGA. V lost 5 bases, J lost 4 bases, and 17 bases lay in between. This CDR3 is 15 amino acids long. Written as DNA, the CDR3 is TGTGCCAGCAGCCCGCAGGCCGGGGTGACCTATGGCTACACCTTC. Amino acids: CASSPQAGVTYGYTF.